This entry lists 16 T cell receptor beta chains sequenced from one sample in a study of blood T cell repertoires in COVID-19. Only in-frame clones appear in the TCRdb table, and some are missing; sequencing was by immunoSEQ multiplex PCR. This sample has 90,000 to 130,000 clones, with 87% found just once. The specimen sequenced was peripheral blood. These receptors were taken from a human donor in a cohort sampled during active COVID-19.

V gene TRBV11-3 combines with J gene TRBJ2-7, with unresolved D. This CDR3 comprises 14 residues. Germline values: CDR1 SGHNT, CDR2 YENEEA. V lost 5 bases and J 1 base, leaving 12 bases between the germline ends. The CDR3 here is CASSPPGMSYEQYF. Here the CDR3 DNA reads TGTGCCAGCAGCCCCCCCGGTATGTCCTACGAGCAGTACTTC.

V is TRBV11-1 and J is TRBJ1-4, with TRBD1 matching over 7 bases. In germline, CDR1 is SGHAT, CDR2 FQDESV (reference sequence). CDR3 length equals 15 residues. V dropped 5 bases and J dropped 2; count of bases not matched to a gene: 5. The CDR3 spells CASSRQGSTNEKLFF. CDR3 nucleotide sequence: TGTGCCAGCAGCCGACAGGGCTCGACTAATGAAAAACTGTTTTTT.

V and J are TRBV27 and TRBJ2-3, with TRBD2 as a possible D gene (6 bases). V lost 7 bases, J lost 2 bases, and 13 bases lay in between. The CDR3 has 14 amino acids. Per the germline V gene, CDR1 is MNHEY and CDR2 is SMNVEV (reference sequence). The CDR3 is CASTGTGTTDTQYF. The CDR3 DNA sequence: TGTGCCAGCACCGGGACTGGGACCACAGATACGCAGTATTTT.

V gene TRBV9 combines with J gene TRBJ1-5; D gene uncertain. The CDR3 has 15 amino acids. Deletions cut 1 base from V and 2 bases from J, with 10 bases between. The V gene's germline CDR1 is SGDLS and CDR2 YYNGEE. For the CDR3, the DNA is TGTGCCAGCAGCGTACTCTGGTTAGGCAATCAGCCCCAGCATTTT. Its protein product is CASSVLWLGNQPQHF.

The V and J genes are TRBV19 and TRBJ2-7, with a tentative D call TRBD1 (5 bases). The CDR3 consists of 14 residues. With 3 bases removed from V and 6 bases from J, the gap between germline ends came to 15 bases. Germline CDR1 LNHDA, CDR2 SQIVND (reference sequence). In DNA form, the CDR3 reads TGTGCCAGTAGTATTTCGCGCGGTCAGGGCGAGCAGTACTTC. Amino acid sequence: CASSISRGQGEQYF.

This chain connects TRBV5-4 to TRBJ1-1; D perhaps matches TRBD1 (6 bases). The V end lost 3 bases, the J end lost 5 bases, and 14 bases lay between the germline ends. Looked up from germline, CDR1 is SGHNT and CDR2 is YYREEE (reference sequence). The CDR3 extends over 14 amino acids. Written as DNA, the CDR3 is TGTGCCAGCAGCTCCCCAGGGCAGGGGACTGAAGCTTTCTTT. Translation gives CASSSPGQGTEAFF.

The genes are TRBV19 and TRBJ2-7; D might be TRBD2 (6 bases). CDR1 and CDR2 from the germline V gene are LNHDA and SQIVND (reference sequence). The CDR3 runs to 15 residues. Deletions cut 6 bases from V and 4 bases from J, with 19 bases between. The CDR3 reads CASSLLGGTSYEQYF. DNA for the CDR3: TGTGCCAGTAGCCTTCTGGGGGGTACGTCGTACGAGCAGTACTTC. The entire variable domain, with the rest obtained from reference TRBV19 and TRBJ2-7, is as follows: DGGITQSPKYLFRKEGQNVTLSCEQNLNHDAMYWYRQDPGQGLRLIYYSQIVNDFQKGDIAEGYSVSREKKESFPLTVTSAQKNPTAFYLCASSLLGGTSYEQYFGPGTRLTVT.

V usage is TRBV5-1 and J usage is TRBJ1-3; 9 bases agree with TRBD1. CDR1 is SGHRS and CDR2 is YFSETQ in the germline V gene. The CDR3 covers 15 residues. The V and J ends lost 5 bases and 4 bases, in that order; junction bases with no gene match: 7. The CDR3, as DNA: TGCGCCAGCAGGGTACAGGGGGCGCCCGGAAACACCATATATTTT. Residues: CASRVQGAPGNTIYF.

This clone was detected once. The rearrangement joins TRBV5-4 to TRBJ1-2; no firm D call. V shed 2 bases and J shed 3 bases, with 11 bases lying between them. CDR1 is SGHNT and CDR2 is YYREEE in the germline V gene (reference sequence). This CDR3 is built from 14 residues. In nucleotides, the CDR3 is TGTGCCAGCAGCTTCTCTGGCCGTGACTATGGCTACACCTTC. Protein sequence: CASSFSGRDYGYTF.

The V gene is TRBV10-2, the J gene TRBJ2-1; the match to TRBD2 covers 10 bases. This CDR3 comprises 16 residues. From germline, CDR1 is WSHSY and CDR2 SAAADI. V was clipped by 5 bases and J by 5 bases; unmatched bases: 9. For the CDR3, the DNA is TGCGCCAGCAGTTTGACTAGCGGGTCCGTCAACAATGAGCAGTTCTTC. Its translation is CASSLTSGSVNNEQFF.

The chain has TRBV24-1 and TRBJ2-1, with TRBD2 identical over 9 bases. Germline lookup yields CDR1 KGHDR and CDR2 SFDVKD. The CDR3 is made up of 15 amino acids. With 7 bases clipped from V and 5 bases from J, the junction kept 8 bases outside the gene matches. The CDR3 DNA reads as TGTGCCACCAGCGCCCCGGGACTAGCCCACAATGAGCAGTTCTTC. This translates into CATSAPGLAHNEQFF.

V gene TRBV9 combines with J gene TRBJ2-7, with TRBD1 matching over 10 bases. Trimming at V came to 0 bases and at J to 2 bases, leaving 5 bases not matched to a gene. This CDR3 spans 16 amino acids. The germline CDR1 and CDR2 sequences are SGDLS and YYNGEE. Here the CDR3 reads CASSVAPGQGAYEQYF. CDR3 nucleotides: TGTGCCAGCAGCGTAGCCCCCGGACAGGGGGCCTACGAGCAGTACTTC.

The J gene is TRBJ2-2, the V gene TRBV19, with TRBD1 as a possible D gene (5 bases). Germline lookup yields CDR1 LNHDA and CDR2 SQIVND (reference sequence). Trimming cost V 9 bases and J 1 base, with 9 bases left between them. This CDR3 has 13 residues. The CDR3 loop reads CASTTGNTGELFF. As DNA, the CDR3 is TGTGCCAGCACTACAGGGAACACCGGGGAGCTGTTTTTT.

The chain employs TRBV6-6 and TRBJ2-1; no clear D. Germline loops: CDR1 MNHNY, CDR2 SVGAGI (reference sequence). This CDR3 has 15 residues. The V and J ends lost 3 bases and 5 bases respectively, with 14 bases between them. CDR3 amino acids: CASSYVPDSNNEQFF. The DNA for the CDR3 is TGTGCCAGCAGTTATGTCCCAGATTCGAACAATGAGCAGTTCTTC.

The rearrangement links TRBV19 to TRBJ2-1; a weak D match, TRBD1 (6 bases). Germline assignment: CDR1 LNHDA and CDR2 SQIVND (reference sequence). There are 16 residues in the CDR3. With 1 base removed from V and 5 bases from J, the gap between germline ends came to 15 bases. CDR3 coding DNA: TGTGCCAGTAGTATAGTTAGTGGGGGCAACAACAATGAGCAGTTCTTC. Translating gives CASSIVSGGNNNEQFF.

In DNA form, the CDR3 reads TGTGCCAGTACCGAGACAGGGATGAACACTGAAGCTTTCTTT. Residues: CASTETGMNTEAFF. The chain combines TRBV19 with TRBJ1-1, with 7 nucleotides matching TRBD1. The germline V gene encodes CDR1 LNHDA and CDR2 SQIVND (reference sequence). J lost 0 bases, V lost 7 bases, and 5 bases had no gene match. The CDR3 contains 14 residues.